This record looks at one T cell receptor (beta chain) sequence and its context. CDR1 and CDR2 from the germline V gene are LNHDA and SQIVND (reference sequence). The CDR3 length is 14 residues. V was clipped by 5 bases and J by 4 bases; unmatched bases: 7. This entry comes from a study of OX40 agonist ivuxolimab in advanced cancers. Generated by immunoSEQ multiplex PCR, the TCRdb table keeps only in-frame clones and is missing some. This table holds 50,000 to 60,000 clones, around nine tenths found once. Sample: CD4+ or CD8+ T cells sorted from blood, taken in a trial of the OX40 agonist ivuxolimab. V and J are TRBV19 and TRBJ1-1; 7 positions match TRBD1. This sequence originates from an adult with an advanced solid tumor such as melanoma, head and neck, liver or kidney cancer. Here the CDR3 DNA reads TGTGCCAGTAGTGCCCATCCAGGGGGCACTGAAGCTTTCTTT. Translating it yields CASSAHPGGTEAFF.